This T cell receptor (beta chain) originates from a study of T cells in Graves' hyperthyroidism and ophthalmopathy. TCR beta CDR3 regions were amplified from RNA transcripts. During a first-round RT-PCR of the TCR CDR3, the HTBI primer set was used. MiXCR, run by TCRdb on the multiplex PCR reads, gives a single entry per CDR3 protein. Here the sample spans under 500,000 distinct CDR3 sequences, over 12% being singletons. A patient was excluded if there was uncontrolled infection, other autoimmune disease, pregnancy or lactation. The ends were cut back, 6 bases at V and 2 bases at J, with 9 bases in the middle. The CDR3 spans 13 residues. Germline CDR1 KGHSH, CDR2 LQKENI. This clonotype was seen at least ten times. What it binds is unknown. Study results and caveats: A model using 13 V-J features told ophthalmopathy apart from stable hyperthyroidism. Blood also held most thyroid clonotypes expanded beyond 0.001.

V usage is TRBV18 and J usage is TRBJ2-3, with D possibly TRBD1 on 6 matching bases. Sequenced: blood. This sequence was found in a man over 45 with Graves' ophthalmopathy. CDR3 loop: CASSRDITDTQYF. As DNA, the CDR3 is TGTGCCAGCTCGAGGGACATCACAGATACGCAGTATTTT.